Listed below are T cell receptor beta chains from one sample, sequenced in a study of human T cells and chemical hapten exposure. TCRdb recomputed calls from the RACE reads with MiXCR, one row per CDR3 protein. The data contain around 92,000 distinct CDR3 sequences, roughly a tenth of them seen just once; the ten biggest clones take up around 3.1%. The specimen was whole blood, collected in connection with sensitization to the hapten diphenylcyclopropenone (DPC). The receptors were sampled from a woman between 55 and 75 years old with alopecia areata. Some clones in this sample may be carry-over from other donors' samples. Both conserved end residues are part of each CDR3. Each record gives: J gene, V gene, clone size, D gene, CDR3 DNA, CDR3 protein. The D gene is left open where the match is weak. The size of a clone is reported for some rows only, either as once, few or many, or as a class for expanded clones.

>TRBJ2-7|TRBV11-1|many|.
TGTGCCAGCAGCTTTGCCTCCTACGAGCAGTACTTC
CASSFASYEQYF
>TRBJ1-1|TRBV30|many|.
TGTGCCTGGAGTGTGAGGTCCTCGTTTGGAGCGGGTTCTGGTGGGGGCACTGAAGCTTTCTTT
CAWSVRSSFGAGSGGGTEAFF
>TRBJ1-2|TRBV7-2|.|.
TGTGCCAGCAGCCCAGGCTTCAGCCCTTTTTATGGCTACACCTTC
CASSPGFSPFYGYTF
>TRBJ1-1|TRBV3-1|.|.
TGTGCCAGCAGCCAAGATTTTTCGGGCTCGAACACTGAAGCTTTCTTT
CASSQDFSGSNTEAFF
>TRBJ2-2|TRBV9|.|.
TGTGCCAGCAGCACGCACCCGTCCGCGAACACCGGGGAGCTGTTTTTT
CASSTHPSANTGELFF
>TRBJ2-7|TRBV20-1|.|TRBD1
TGCAGTCTCAGTAGGAGACCCCAGACAGGGGGCAACGAGCAGTACTTC
CSLSRRPQTGGNEQYF
>TRBJ1-5|TRBV3-1|many|TRBD1
TGTGCCAGCAGCCCCGGGACAGGGGGTTATCAGCCCCAGCATTTT
CASSPGTGGYQPQHF
>TRBJ2-7|TRBV6-6|.|.
TGTGTCAGCAGACCCGGAGTGGGCTACGAGCAGTACTTC
CVSRPGVGYEQYF
>TRBJ2-1|TRBV3-1|.|TRBD2
TGTGCCAGCAGCCAAGCGGGGGGGTTTGGTGAGCAGTTCTTC
CASSQAGGFGEQFF
>TRBJ1-2|TRBV30|many|.
TGTGCCTGGAAGTCGGGGAATAACTATGGCTACACCTTC
CAWKSGNNYGYTF
>TRBJ1-2|TRBV6-1|few|TRBD1
TGTGCCAGCAGTGGCGGACAGGGGGCGGGTGGCTACACCTTC
CASSGGQGAGGYTF
>TRBJ2-3|TRBV3-1|many|.
TGTGCCAGCAGCCTCGAAGCGGGTTACACAGATACGCAGTATTTT
CASSLEAGYTDTQYF
>TRBJ1-2|TRBV12-3/TRBV12-4|many|.
TGTGCCAGCAGCCGCAGGGGAAGCTCGCAGGGCTACACCTTC
CASSRRGSSQGYTF
>TRBJ2-1|TRBV29-1|.|TRBD2
TGCAGCGTTGAAGATCTCCGAAGAGCGGGGGGCCGGAATGAGCAGTTCTTC
CSVEDLRRAGGRNEQFF
>TRBJ2-2|TRBV5-1|few|.
TGCGCCAGCAGGGTTCGGGTTAACACCGGGGAGCTGTTTTTT
CASRVRVNTGELFF
>TRBJ2-5|TRBV19|many|TRBD2
TGTGCCAGTACCCCGGGGGGGTACCAAGAGACCCAGTACTTC
CASTPGGYQETQYF
>TRBJ1-1|TRBV6-5|few|TRBD1
TGTGCCAGCAGTTACCGGCCGTCAGGGGGTGAAGCTTTCTTT
CASSYRPSGGEAFF
>TRBJ1-6|TRBV12-3/TRBV12-4|many|.
TGTGCCAGCAGCCCAGGCAGGACGGGTATATATAATTCACCCCTCCACTTT
CASSPGRTGIYNSPLHF
>TRBJ1-5|TRBV7-9|few|.
TGTGCCAGCAGCCGACCCGATCAGCCCCAGCATTTT
CASSRPDQPQHF
>TRBJ1-5|TRBV18|many|.
TGTGCCAGCTCTCCGGATCAGGGTGCGGTTCAGCCCCAGCATTTT
CASSPDQGAVQPQHF
>TRBJ1-4|TRBV29-1|.|.
TGCAGCGTTGTGGTTGCCAGTCCTAATGAAAAACTGTTTTTT
CSVVVASPNEKLFF
>TRBJ2-1|TRBV29-1|few|TRBD2
TGCAGCGCTGTGGGGCTAGCGGGGGGGCCCAGCGACAATGAGCAGTTCTTC
CSAVGLAGGPSDNEQFF
>TRBJ1-5|TRBV30|few|.
TGTGCCTGGAGTGTAGGGACCGATCAGCCCCAGCATTTT
CAWSVGTDQPQHF
>TRBJ1-5|TRBV6-6|few|.
TGTGCCAGCAGTTATCTGGACATCAGAGATCAGCCCCAGCATTTT
CASSYLDIRDQPQHF
>TRBJ2-7|TRBV18|many|.
TGTGCCAGCTCACTCCGGCAGGAGTCCTACGAGCAGTACTTC
CASSLRQESYEQYF
>TRBJ2-7|TRBV7-2|.|.
TGTGCCAGCAGCTTGAACGGGGTCGAGCAGTACTTC
CASSLNGVEQYF
>TRBJ1-1|TRBV2|many|TRBD1
TGTGCCAGCACCAAGGGACAGGGTGACACTGAAGCTTTCTTT
CASTKGQGDTEAFF
>TRBJ2-7|TRBV2|many|.
TGTGCCAGCACTAGGATGGCCTTACCCCAGAGTTATCCGTACTTC
CASTRMALPQSYPYF
>TRBJ1-1|TRBV27|.|TRBD1
TGTGCCAGCAGTTTAAACCTCCGGACAGGTCGCCTGAACACTGAAGCTTTCTTT
CASSLNLRTGRLNTEAFF
>TRBJ2-3|TRBV29-1|many|.
TGCAGCGTTTTGCCCCAGGGGGGAACAGATACGCAGTATTTT
CSVLPQGGTDTQYF
>TRBJ1-2|TRBV2|.|.
TGTGCCAGCAGTGAAGACAGGATCCTGGGCTACACCTTC
CASSEDRILGYTF
>TRBJ2-5|TRBV6-2/TRBV6-3|many|TRBD2
TGTGCCAGCAGGCCGACTAGCGTAGCAGAGACCCAGTACTTC
CASRPTSVAETQYF
>TRBJ2-5|TRBV7-9|many|.
TGTGCCAGCAGTACGGGGGAAGAGACCCAGTACTTC
CASSTGEETQYF
>TRBJ1-2|TRBV7-9|many|.
TGTGCCAGCAGCCCTAGGCTGGGAGGAAACTATGGCTACACCTTC
CASSPRLGGNYGYTF
>TRBJ2-2|TRBV29-1|.|.
TGCAGCGTTAGCGCCCTGAGGAGCACCGGGGAGCTGTTTTTT
CSVSALRSTGELFF
>TRBJ2-7|TRBV6-1|many|.
TGTGCCAGCAGTGAACTAGGGTACGAGCAGTACTTC
CASSELGYEQYF
>TRBJ1-6|TRBV12-3/TRBV12-4|few|.
TGTGCCAGCAGTTTAGAGGAAAGATCACCCCTCCACTTT
CASSLEERSPLHF
>TRBJ1-5|TRBV6-5|.|TRBD1
TGTGCCAGCAGCCCGACAGGGGACCAGCCCCAGCATTTT
CASSPTGDQPQHF
>TRBJ2-5|TRBV7-2|.|TRBD2
TGTGCCAGCAGCACCGGAGTTGGCGGGAGGGCGTTAGAGACCCAGTACTTC
CASSTGVGGRALETQYF
>TRBJ1-1|TRBV10-3|many|.
TGTGCCATCAGTGCGGCAGTGATGAACACTGAAGCTTTCTTT
CAISAAVMNTEAFF
>TRBJ2-3|TRBV6-5|.|TRBD2
TGTGCCAGCAGTTACTTAGGCGGGGGGTCAACAGATACGCAGTATTTT
CASSYLGGGSTDTQYF
>TRBJ2-4|TRBV7-2|.|.
TGTGCCAGCAGCTTCTCGACAAACATTCAGTACTTC
CASSFSTNIQYF
>TRBJ1-3|TRBV5-6|few|TRBD1
TGTGCCAGCAGCTTGGAAATCCGGGACAGGGACTTCTCTGGAAACACCATATATTTT
CASSLEIRDRDFSGNTIYF
>TRBJ2-2|TRBV4-1|.|.
TGCGCCAGCAGCCAGAGGGAGGAGCTGTTTTTT
CASSQREELFF
>TRBJ2-3|TRBV5-1|many|TRBD2
TGCGCCAGCAGCGCAGACCCCCTAGCGGGGGGGCGAGATACGCAGTATTTT
CASSADPLAGGRDTQYF
>TRBJ2-7|TRBV3-1|many|.
TGTGCCAGCAGCCGTAGCTCCTACGAGCAGTACTTC
CASSRSSYEQYF
>TRBJ2-7|TRBV29-1|few|.
TGCAGCGTTGGACAGGACTTATACGAGCAGTACTTC
CSVGQDLYEQYF
>TRBJ1-1|TRBV5-1|few|TRBD1
TGCGCCAGCAGCAGAGGGGGCTCGGGCACTGAAGCTTTCTTT
CASSRGGSGTEAFF
>TRBJ1-1|TRBV20-1|many|.
TGCAGTGCTAGAGCCTCCGGGGTCATGAACACTGAAGCTTTCTTT
CSARASGVMNTEAFF
>TRBJ1-2|TRBV5-1|many|TRBD1
TGCGCCAGCAGCTTGAGCTGGGGGACAGACACCTATGGCTACACCTTC
CASSLSWGTDTYGYTF
>TRBJ1-4|TRBV7-8|.|.
TGTGCCAGCAGCTTAGGGTCGGGTGAAAAACTGTTTTTT
CASSLGSGEKLFF
>TRBJ1-2|TRBV11-2|.|TRBD1
TGTGCCAGCAGCATGCCCCGGACAGGCCACTCTAACTATGGCTACACCTTC
CASSMPRTGHSNYGYTF
>TRBJ1-5|TRBV3-1|many|.
TGTGCCAGCAGCCGGGGCTCCAATCAGCCCCAGCATTTT
CASSRGSNQPQHF